This T cell receptor (beta chain) was sequenced during a study of cytomegalovirus exposure and HLA in healthy donors. Across the study: Counted in an early data release were about 85 million unique TCRs from HLA-typed donors.

Broader study findings: TCR beta chains associated with HLA were, in a later analysis, more clonally expanded than equally common others.

Germline CDR1 and CDR2: LNHDA and SQIVND (reference sequence). The V gene lost 5 bases and the J gene lost 6 bases, with 18 bases spanning the gap. The CDR3 consists of 15 residues. Comments on this clone: What it recognizes is unknown.

Vbeta (60) and Jbeta (13) primers were used in the PCR. Libraries were prepared by immunoSEQ multiplex PCR; TCRdb keeps only in-frame clonotypes and omits some of them. In the table there are around 200,000 clones, 77% of which are singletons. This receptor was obtained from a woman in her sixties or seventies in good health and CMV-seropositive. The chain joins TRBV19 to TRBJ2-3; possible D gene TRBD1, 6 bases. Sequenced material: PBMCs. CDR3 sequence: CASSSGVALTDTQYF. CDR3 in DNA: TGTGCCAGTAGTTCAGGGGTGGCCCTCACGGATACGCAGTATTTT.